Presented here are 3 T cell receptor beta chains from one specimen sequenced in a study of response to subunit inactivated influenza vaccine. TCRdb redid the calling of the RT-PCR reads with MiXCR, one entry per CDR3 protein. The table has around 710,000 distinct CDR3 sequences, approximately 15% seen once. The material was PBMCs from blood, obtained 14 days before vaccination. These receptors were taken from a man aged 50 to 60 who received an inactivated influenza vaccine.

This clonotype was detected ten times or more. Here the CDR3 DNA reads TGTGCCAGCTCACCAGTTGTTTACAATGAGCAGTTCTTC. Translation: CASSPVVYNEQFF. This chain links TRBV18 with TRBJ2-1, with D unresolved. Germline V gives CDR1 KGHSH, CDR2 LQKENI. The V gene lost 2 bases and the J gene lost 4 bases, with 6 bases spanning the gap. This CDR3 comprises 13 residues.

The chain combines TRBV24-1 with TRBJ2-7; D is tentatively TRBD1 or TRBD2 (5 bases each). Germline V lookup: CDR1 KGHDR, CDR2 SFDVKD. The CDR3 loop spans 14 amino acids. Trimming stripped 2 bases from V and 4 bases from J, with 11 bases between. CDR3 sequence (DNA): TGTGCCACCAGTGATTCCGGGACGGGGTACGAGCAGTACTTC. It translates to CATSDSGTGYEQYF.

The chain recombines TRBV24-1 with TRBJ1-5, with 7 nucleotides matching TRBD1. Trimming cost V 4 bases and J 2 bases; bases outside gene matches: 4. The CDR3 consists of 15 residues. Germline V lookup: CDR1 KGHDR, CDR2 SFDVKD. The CDR3 coding sequence is TGTGCCACCAGTGACCACAGGGGTGGCAATCAGCCCCAGCATTTT. Protein: CATSDHRGGNQPQHF.